These 6 T cell receptor beta chains were sequenced from one sample in a study of metastatic and nonmetastatic thyroid tumors. TCRdb re-analyzed the PCR reads using MiXCR. The sample lists about 19,000 clones, around a quarter occurring once. Prior to thyroid surgery, none of the patients had received any treatment. Sequencing was performed on tumor tissue. Receptor source: a female donor with papillary thyroid cancer or a benign thyroid nodule (not recorded which). Some clones in this sample may be carry-over from other donors' samples.

This chain links TRBV4-3 with TRBJ2-7; TRBD2 aligns across 13 bases. CDR3 length: 17 amino acids. Germline CDR1 is LGHNA and CDR2 is YSLEER. V shed 2 bases and J 5 bases; nucleotides not matched to a gene: 9. CDR3 loop: CASSQSRTSGSINEQYF. The CDR3 nucleotides are TGCGCCAGCAGCCAATCAAGGACTAGCGGGAGCATCAACGAGCAGTACTTC.

This clone was found many times. The chain joins TRBV30 to TRBJ2-1; 10 bases are a match to TRBD2. The V and J ends lost 3 bases and 3 bases, in that order; junction bases with no gene match: 8. The CDR3 contains 16 residues. Germline CDR1 and CDR2: GTSNPN and SVGIG (reference sequence). DNA for the CDR3: TGTGCCTGGAGACAAAAGCGGGAGGGCCTCTACAATGAGCAGTTCTTC. This sequence encodes CAWRQKREGLYNEQFF.

This clone was detected ten times or more. The rearrangement links TRBV20-1 to TRBJ2-1; D is possibly TRBD1 (5 bases). V dropped 6 bases and J dropped 0 bases, with 12 bases sitting between them. The CDR3 is made up of 14 amino acids. Germline loops: CDR1 DFQATT, CDR2 SNEGSKA (reference sequence). DNA for the CDR3: TGCAGTGCACAGGACGCTAGCTCCTACAATGAGCAGTTCTTC. This sequence encodes CSAQDASSYNEQFF.

The chain links TRBV6-5 to TRBJ1-2; D unresolved. Germline-derived CDR1 and CDR2 are MNHEY and SVGAGI. CDR3 size: 14 residues. Trimming stripped 7 bases from V and 7 bases from J, with 19 bases between. The CDR3 DNA is TGTGCCAGCATTCACTCGACCGCCCTTGGTGGCTACACCTTC. Encoded protein: CASIHSTALGGYTF.

This clone was picked up one time. The chain joins TRBV5-4 to TRBJ1-2, with a weak D call TRBD1 (5 bases). CDR3 size: 14 residues. V lost 4 bases to trimming and J lost 0 bases, with 10 bases between them. CDR1 and CDR2 from the germline V gene are SGHNT and YYREEE (reference sequence). The CDR3 reads CASSHLGPNYGYTF. The CDR3 nucleotides are TGTGCCAGCAGCCACTTGGGGCCTAACTATGGCTACACCTTC.

The V and J genes are TRBV3-1 and TRBJ2-3; TRBD1 matches at 9 bases. The CDR3 runs 12 residues. V was pared by 6 bases and J by 14 bases, with 9 bases of the junction left unmatched. CDR1 and CDR2 from the germline V gene are LGHDT and YNNKEL (reference sequence). CDR3 loop: CASSLTGGLRYF. The CDR3 DNA is TGTGCCAGCAGTCTTACAGGGGGCTTGCGGTATTTT.